These 32 T cell receptor beta chains originate from one sample sequenced in a study of regulatory T cells in long-lasting Graves disease (dated by TCRdb to the early 2020s). The library relied on multiplex PCR. The reads were generated on an Illumina HiSeq 4000. TCR beta libraries were built with iRepertoire HTBI primers and Arm-PCR amplification of CDR3 regions. TCRdb reran the public reads through fastp at Q25 and MiXCR, keeping productive beta chains. Rows are combined by CDR3 protein, so each entry shows the most common genes and DNA. The sample records 530,000 or so distinct CDR3 sequences, roughly 14% of which are singletons. Of the sample, roughly a tenth falls within the top ten clones. The time point label on this specimen signifies: newly diagnosed GD, antithyroid drugs for less than 3 months. For both TCR sequencing and RNA sequencing, RNA was extracted from PBMCs using TRIzol. This sample also appeared in a second study, on T cells in Graves' hyperthyroidism and ophthalmopathy.

Sample: peripheral blood mononuclear cells (PBMCs), taken at new diagnosis, from a patient treated with antithyroid drugs. The receptors here all came from a man younger than 45 with Graves disease. Donor details come from another sample of the same person, matched by shared clones.

Turning to this clonotype: This may come from a read error, since a much larger clone is one base off. This chain joins TRBV28 and TRBJ1-4; D ambiguous. Germline V lookup: CDR1 MDHEN, CDR2 SYDVKM. There are 14 residues in the CDR3. CDR3 sequence (DNA): TGTGCCAGCAGTGACCGAACAACTAATGAAAGACTGTTTTTT. Its protein is CASSDRTTNERLFF.

The DNA of the CDR3 is TGTGCCAGCAGCCACCCCAGCTTGGGGAGCGGCTACACCTTC. Translation gives CASSHPSLGSGYTF. The rearrangement uses TRBV2 and TRBJ1-2; the D is unclear. The germline V gene encodes CDR1 SNHLY and CDR2 FYNNEI. Trimming stripped 6 bases from V and 8 bases from J, with 19 bases between. This CDR3 comprises 14 residues.

This clonotype was detected ten times or more. The rearrangement links TRBV5-1 to TRBJ2-1; D is unclear. Germline V gene lookup returns CDR1 SGHRS and CDR2 YFSETQ. This CDR3 has 14 residues. Trimming shortened V by 0 bases and J by 5 bases, and 9 bases separated the two germline ends. The CDR3 nucleotides read TGCGCCAGCAGCTTGGGCGTATCAGACAATGAGCAGTTCTTC. This encodes CASSLGVSDNEQFF.

The chain couples TRBV2 to TRBJ2-5; perhaps D is TRBD1 or TRBD2 (6 bases each). The CDR3 is made up of 10 amino acids. The V and J ends lost 8 bases and 7 bases respectively, with 8 bases between them. Germline CDR1 SNHLY, CDR2 FYNNEI. This CDR3 reads CASGGGTQYF. The CDR3 DNA reads as TGTGCCAGCGGAGGGGGGACCCAGTACTTC.

This clonotype was recorded many times. This chain joins TRBV19 and TRBJ2-2, with a possible D match to TRBD2 (6 bases). Germline CDR1 and CDR2: LNHDA and SQIVND (reference sequence). The V gene lost 4 bases and the J gene lost 5 bases, with 11 bases spanning the gap. This CDR3 spans 14 amino acids. CDR3 sequence (DNA): TGTGCCAGTAGTACTCCAGGGAGGACCGGGGAGCTGTTTTTT. This encodes CASSTPGRTGELFF.

This clonotype has at least ten counts. CDR3 in DNA: TGTGCCAGCAGCCTCCACGAGCAGTACTTC. Amino acid sequence: CASSLHEQYF. V is TRBV25-1 and J is TRBJ2-7; D call uncertain. The V and J ends lost 6 bases and 5 bases respectively, with 5 bases between them. Germline V gene data show CDR1 as MGHDK and CDR2 as SYGVNS. The CDR3 extends over 10 amino acids.

Of note for this clonotype: One end of the junction is discordant with germline, which a read error may explain. This chain uses TRBV27 with TRBJ1-2; D perhaps matches TRBD1 (5 bases). The V gene's germline CDR1 is MNHEY and CDR2 SMNVEV (reference sequence). The CDR3 is made up of 13 amino acids. CDR3 sequence: CASGDGANYGHTF. The CDR3 coding sequence is TGTGCCAGCGGGGACGGAGCTAACTATGGCCACACCTTC.

This clonotype has a count of ten or more. CDR3 coding DNA: TGTGCCAGCAGCCCGGGACTAGCGGTATTAGACGAGCAGTACTTC. It translates to CASSPGLAVLDEQYF. The genes are TRBV6-1 and TRBJ2-7; 11 positions match TRBD2. CDR3 size: 15 residues. Germline V lookup: CDR1 MNHNS, CDR2 SASEGT. V lost 6 bases, J lost 5 bases, and 9 bases stayed unmatched.

This clonotype was recorded many times. The chain combines TRBV3-1 with TRBJ1-4; D perhaps matches TRBD1 (5 bases). Trimming took 8 bases from V and 8 from J, leaving 15 bases between them. The CDR3 length is 13 residues. In germline, CDR1 is LGHDT, CDR2 YNNKEL (reference sequence). The DNA of the CDR3 is TGTGCCAGCGGACCGAGGGGAGGAGAAAAACTGTTTTTT. Protein sequence: CASGPRGGEKLFF.

Many counts were recorded for this clonotype. The chain links TRBV27 to TRBJ1-3; D may be TRBD1 (6 bases). This CDR3 spans 16 amino acids. Germline-derived CDR1 and CDR2 are MNHEY and SMNVEV (reference sequence). The V gene lost 8 bases and the J gene lost 2 bases, with 19 bases spanning the gap. CDR3 loop: CASAPGTPLAGNTIYF. The CDR3 coding sequence is TGTGCCAGCGCCCCCGGGACACCCCTCGCTGGAAACACCATATATTTT.

CDR3 protein: CASSQVRTSGSGQFF. The DNA of the CDR3 is TGTGCCAGCAGCCAAGTACGGACTAGCGGGAGCGGCCAGTTCTTC. The rearrangement links TRBV14 to TRBJ2-1; the match to TRBD2 covers 13 bases. V shed 1 base, J shed 13 bases, and the junction held 7 bases outside the gene matches. Germline values: CDR1 SGHDN, CDR2 FVKESK. The CDR3 length is 15 residues.

To note about this clonotype: This sequence may be a read error, since a much larger clone differs from it by one base. The chain joins TRBV12-3 or TRBV12-4 to TRBJ2-7; 13 bases map to TRBD2. The trim removed 6 bases at V and 5 bases at J, leaving 7 bases unmatched. This CDR3 has 15 amino acids. The CDR3 DNA follows: TGTGCCAGCAGCTCCGGGACTAGCGGGATTAACGAGCAGTACTTC. This translates into CASSSGTSGINEQYF.

This clonotype was detected ten times or more. The chain uses TRBV11-2 and TRBJ2-3, with a tentative D call TRBD2 (6 bases). V shed 5 bases and J shed 2 bases, with 11 bases lying between them. Germline assignment: CDR1 SGHAT and CDR2 FQNNGV. The CDR3 is 14 residues long. CDR3 region: CASSGREPTDTQYF. As DNA, the CDR3 is TGTGCCAGCAGCGGTCGGGAGCCCACAGATACGCAGTATTTT.

In regard to this clonotype: A junction boundary mismatches the germline segment, possibly from a read error. The rearrangement uses TRBV19 and TRBJ1-1, with 8 bases that match TRBD1. The CDR3 sequence is 14 residues long. CDR1 and CDR2 from the germline V gene are LNHDA and SQIVND (reference sequence). The CDR3 sequence: CANSIGQGRGEAFF. The CDR3 DNA is TGTGCCAATAGTATCGGACAGGGAAGAGGTGAAGCTTTCTTT.

V and J are TRBV6-2 or TRBV6-3 and TRBJ1-3, with D unresolved. CDR1 and CDR2 from the germline V gene are MNHEY and SVGEGT. V was shortened by 11 bases and J by 2 bases, with 13 bases between the two germline ends. The CDR3 sequence is 13 residues long. The CDR3 loop reads CASAGRAGNTIYF. The CDR3 coding sequence is TGTGCCTCAGCAGGCCGGGCTGGAAACACCATATATTTT.

In its sample, this clonotype was seen many times. This chain joins TRBV6-5 and TRBJ2-7; D might be TRBD1 or TRBD2, each matching 5 bases. This CDR3 contains 14 residues. Germline values: CDR1 MNHEY, CDR2 SVGAGI. Trimming shortened V by 2 bases and J by 4 bases, and 12 bases separated the two germline ends. The CDR3 bases are TGTGCCAGCAGTTACCCTAGCAGGGAGTACGAGCAGTACTTC. Protein sequence: CASSYPSREYEQYF.

This clonotype was seen once. The rearrangement joins TRBV6-2 or TRBV6-3 to TRBJ2-1; 9 positions match TRBD1. From germline, CDR1 is MNHEY and CDR2 SVGEGT. J was trimmed by 8 bases and V by 5 bases; bases with no gene match: 13. This CDR3 contains 16 residues. The DNA for the CDR3 is TGTGCCAGCAGTGAAATCGGACAGGGGTGGTTTTATGAGCAGTTCTTC. As protein: CASSEIGQGWFYEQFF.

This clonotype has ten or more counts. The chain carries TRBV28 and TRBJ2-7; D ambiguous. Trimming removed 5 bases from V and 3 bases from J, with 5 bases in between. Germline V gene lookup returns CDR1 MDHEN and CDR2 SYDVKM. The CDR3 has 11 amino acids. The CDR3 coding sequence is TGTGCCAGCAGTCTCATCTACGAGCAGTACTTC. Translated, it gives CASSLIYEQYF. Complete variable domain (other parts from reference TRBV28 and TRBJ2-7): DVKVTQSSRYLVKRTGEKVFLECVQDMDHENMFWYRQDPGLGLRLIYFSYDVKMKEKGDIPEGYSVSREKKERFSLILESASTNQTSMYLCASSLIYEQYFGPGTRLTVT.

This clonotype has at least ten counts. The chain is built from TRBV30 and TRBJ2-4; 10 positions match TRBD2. V trimming: 2 bases; J trimming: 7 bases; junction bases outside the gene matches: 2. The CDR3 has 13 amino acids. CDR1 GTSNPN and CDR2 SVGIG come from the germline V gene (reference sequence). The CDR3 reads CAWSPSGSNIQYF. The CDR3 DNA reads TGTGCCTGGAGTCCTAGCGGGAGTAACATTCAGTACTTC.

This clonotype was detected only a few times. This chain links TRBV6-2 or TRBV6-3 with TRBJ1-1; D remains ambiguous. The CDR3 loop spans 15 amino acids. The ends were cut back, 4 bases at V and 1 base at J, with 13 bases in the middle. Looked up from germline, CDR1 is MNHEY and CDR2 is SVGEGT. Here the CDR3 reads CASSSSSAGNTEAFF. Here the CDR3 DNA reads TGTGCCAGCAGTTCCTCCTCCGCCGGGAACACTGAAGCTTTCTTT.

This sequence joins TRBV5-1 and TRBJ2-7, with 8 bases identical to TRBD1. The CDR3 runs 11 residues. CDR1 SGHRS and CDR2 YFSETQ come from the germline V gene. Losses at the gene ends were 5 bases for V and 9 bases for J; bases not matched to a gene: 4. CDR3 residues: CASSQDRAQYF. DNA of the CDR3: TGCGCCAGCAGTCAGGACAGGGCGCAGTACTTC.

The genes are TRBV27 and TRBJ1-4, with D possibly being TRBD1 (5 bases). From germline, CDR1 is MNHEY and CDR2 SMNVEV (reference sequence). V lost 8 bases, J lost 8 bases, and 15 bases lay in between. The CDR3 consists of 13 residues. CDR3 bases: TGTGCCAGCGGAAGAGGGGTTGACGAAAAACTGTTTTTT. Residues: CASGRGVDEKLFF. Using reference TRBV27 and TRBJ1-4 for the parts outside the CDR3, the full variable domain is EAQVTQNPRYLITVTGKKLTVTCSQNMNHEYMSWYRQDPGLGLRQIYYSMNVEVTDKGDVPEGYKVSRKEKRNFPLILESPSPNQTSLYFCASGRGVDEKLFFGSGTQLSVL.

V usage is TRBV19 and J usage is TRBJ2-1, with 10 nucleotides matching TRBD2. There are 15 residues in the CDR3. Germline loops: CDR1 LNHDA, CDR2 SQIVND (reference sequence). The V segment lost 3 bases and the J segment 7 bases; nucleotides outside the gene matches: 6. Here the CDR3 DNA reads TGTGCCAGTAGTATCTGGCTAGCGGGAGAAAATGAGCAGTTCTTC. Its translation is CASSIWLAGENEQFF.

For this clonotype: A single base separates this from a much larger clone, so it may be a read error. The chain couples TRBV3-1 to TRBJ2-7; weak D call: TRBD2 (5 bases). This CDR3 is built from 14 residues. CDR1 and CDR2 (germline): LGHDT, YNNKEL (reference sequence). The DNA of the CDR3 is TGTGCCAGCATCCAATCAATAGGAGGAGACGAGCAGTACTTC. Its protein product is CASIQSIGGDEQYF.

This clonotype came up a few times. A clone one base away is much larger, so this may be a read error. The chain has TRBV6-1 and TRBJ2-5; D ambiguous. Per the germline V gene, CDR1 is MNHNS and CDR2 is SASEGT. Between the trimmed V and J ends, which lost 4 bases and 2 bases, there was a span of 11 bases. This CDR3 spans 14 amino acids. Written as DNA, the CDR3 is TGTGCCAGCAGTGTCGGACGCCCTCAAGAGACCCAGTACTTC. This translates into CASSVGRPQETQYF.

This clonotype was seen many times. The J gene is TRBJ1-4, the V gene TRBV5-1; D gene ambiguous. Germline V lookup: CDR1 SGHRS, CDR2 YFSETQ. Deletions cut 0 bases from V and 8 bases from J, with 14 bases between. This CDR3 has 15 residues. In DNA, the CDR3 is TGCGCCAGCAGCTTGGCCCGTCTCGTTGGGGAAAAACTGTTTTTT. Its translation is CASSLARLVGEKLFF. Full variable domain (outside the CDR3, taken from reference TRBV5-1 and TRBJ1-4): KAGVTQTPRYLIKTRGQQVTLSCSPISGHRSVSWYQQTPGQGLQFLFEYFSETQRNKGNFPGRFSGRQFSNSRSEMNVSTLELGDSALYLCASSLARLVGEKLFFGSGTQLSVL.

This clonotype was seen repeatedly, ten times or more. The rearrangement links TRBV27 to TRBJ1-4; TRBD1 agrees at 7 bases. The germline CDR1 and CDR2 sequences are MNHEY and SMNVEV (reference sequence). V lost 3 bases and J lost 7; bases outside the gene matches: 5. The CDR3 runs 14 residues. The CDR3, as DNA: TGTGCCAGCAGTTTCGACAGGGCGGGTGAAAAACTGTTTTTT. Residues: CASSFDRAGEKLFF.

This clonotype was recorded many times. V and J are TRBV11-2 and TRBJ2-1; 8 bases fit TRBD1. The CDR3 has 13 residues. CDR1 and CDR2 (germline): SGHAT, FQNNGV. V dropped 1 base and J dropped 12; count of bases not matched to a gene: 5. The CDR3 sequence is CASSLGLGTGQFF. The CDR3 nucleotides read TGTGCCAGCAGCTTAGGTCTGGGGACAGGGCAGTTCTTC.

This clonotype was counted at least ten times. The chain couples TRBV14 to TRBJ2-1; TRBD2 aligns across 10 bases. The germline V gene has CDR1 SGHDN and CDR2 FVKESK. CDR3 size: 17 residues. V shed 4 bases, J shed 4 bases, and the junction held 10 bases outside the gene matches. The CDR3 protein is CASSRKEREGHYNEQFF. CDR3 sequence (DNA): TGTGCCAGCAGCCGAAAGGAGCGGGAGGGCCATTACAATGAGCAGTTCTTC.

This clonotype was counted ten times or more. The chain joins TRBV6-1 to TRBJ1-1; D uncertain. The CDR3 is 12 amino acids. CDR1 MNHNS and CDR2 SASEGT come from the germline V gene. V lost 9 bases and J lost 1, with 9 bases in between. CDR3 amino acids: CASARANTEAFF. CDR3 nucleotides: TGTGCCAGTGCCCGAGCGAACACTGAAGCTTTCTTT.

To note about this clonotype: A much larger clone is a single base away; this may be a read error. This chain connects TRBV27 to TRBJ1-5; a possible D gene is TRBD1 (5 bases). Matching the DNA end better, TRBJ2-3 makes the J call doubtful. The length of the CDR3 is 13 residues. Germline CDR1 MNHEY, CDR2 SMNVEV (reference sequence). DNA for the CDR3: TGTGCCAGCAGTTTCTGGGGCGGTCAGCCCCAGTATTTT. Its protein is CASSFWGGQPQYF.

This clonotype appeared many times. V usage is TRBV27 and J usage is TRBJ2-5; tentatively, D is TRBD2 (6 bases). The V end lost 3 bases, the J end lost 5 bases, and 13 bases lay between the germline ends. From germline, CDR1 is MNHEY and CDR2 SMNVEV (reference sequence). The CDR3 sequence is 14 residues long. CDR3 sequence reads: CASSFSVRGETQYF. The CDR3, as DNA: TGTGCCAGCAGTTTTTCCGTTCGGGGGGAGACCCAGTACTTC.